This T cell receptor (beta chain) stems from a study of HIV-infected patients and healthy controls. Germline CDR1 is DFQATT and CDR2 is SNEGSKA (reference sequence). The CDR3 has 15 residues. Germline trimming cut 1 base from V and 4 bases from J; bases unmatched to any gene: 8. This clonotype was seen many times. TCRdb independently ran MiXCR on the 5' RACE reads; one entry per CDR3 protein. The sample consists of roughly 18,000 distinct CDR3 sequences, 16% of them appearing once. Sequenced material: CD8+ T cells from blood. The chain couples TRBV20-1 to TRBJ2-7, with TRBD2 identical over 9 bases. The receptor was isolated from a human donor in good health. The CDR3 DNA follows: TGCAGTGCTAGAGCCCGGGCTAGCGGGGTTTACGAGCAGTACTTC. It translates to CSARARASGVYEQYF.